This is a list of T cell receptor beta chains from one sample in a study of post-analysis software for immune sequencing data. TCRdb used MiXCR to reprocess the PCR reads, holding one entry per CDR3 protein. The data hold roughly 800,000 distinct CDR3 sequences, with about 32% observed a single time. Material: blood. The origin of the receptors is a girl between 5 and 17 years old with multiple sclerosis. The CDR3 runs from the conserved cysteine through the conserved F or W. The order of the fields is clone size, J gene, V gene, D gene, CDR3 DNA, CDR3 protein. D genes are given only for firm matches. Clone size is given for some rows only: seen once, a few or many times, or a class if the clone is expanded.

- TRBJ1-5 TRBV12-3/TRBV12-4 - TGTGCCAGCAGTTTAAAGGCAGGGAATCAGCCCCAGCATTTT CASSLKAGNQPQHF
- TRBJ2-1 TRBV29-1 - TGCAGCGTTTGGACAGGGAGGGGTGCGAACAATGAGCAGTTCTTC CSVWTGRGANNEQFF
many TRBJ2-5 TRBV15 - TGTGCCACCAGCAGAGATAGTGGGACTGGGTACCAAGAGACCCAGTACTTC CATSRDSGTGYQETQYF
- TRBJ2-3 TRBV6-5 - TGTGCCACTACCCTGGGGTTGACCGCAACAGATACGCAGTATTTT CATTLGLTATDTQYF
- TRBJ1-4 TRBV7-9 - TGTGCCAGCAGCTTCCCCGGGCGAGGGACTAATGAAAAACTGTTTTTT CASSFPGRGTNEKLFF
- TRBJ2-2 TRBV11-2 TRBD2 TGTGCCAGCAGCTTGGATAGCGGGAGTAACACCGGGGAGCTGTTTTTT CASSLDSGSNTGELFF
few TRBJ1-5 TRBV28 TRBD1 TGTGCCAGCAGTCCACCGGGACAGGGAATTCAGCCCCAGCATTTT CASSPPGQGIQPQHF
few TRBJ2-7 TRBV9 - TGTGTCAGCAGCGTAGACGAGGTCCCCTCCTACGAGCAGTACTTC CVSSVDEVPSYEQYF
- TRBJ2-1 TRBV20-1 TRBD2 TGCAGTGCTAGACTAGCGGGAGGAGGGGAGACCCAGTTCTTC CSARLAGGGETQFF
- TRBJ2-1 TRBV5-1 TRBD2 TGCGCCAGCAGCTTGGCCGGCGGGGGGGTGTTTGAGCAGTTCTTC CASSLAGGGVFEQFF
- TRBJ2-3 TRBV9 TRBD2 TGTGCCAGCAGCGCGACTGGCGGGGGGACCACAGATACGCAGTATTTT CASSATGGGTTDTQYF
medium-sized TRBJ2-3 TRBV7-2 - TGTGCCAGCAGCTTAGAGGGATTCGGAGATACGCAGTATTTT CASSLEGFGDTQYF
- TRBJ1-1 TRBV7-9 TRBD1 TGTGCCAGCAGCTTAGCGCGGGGACAGGGGTTTGAAGCTTTCTTT CASSLARGQGFEAFF
- TRBJ1-6 TRBV5-1 TRBD1 TGCGCCAGCAGCTTGGTCGCCGGGACAGGGAATTCACCCCTCCACTTT CASSLVAGTGNSPLHF
- TRBJ1-2 TRBV29-1 - TGCAGCGGGCAGGACAGTTCTAACTATGGCTACACCTTC CSGQDSSNYGYTF
few TRBJ2-3 TRBV10-3 - TGTGCCATCAGTGTTACGGGAGACCCAGATACGCAGTATTTT CAISVTGDPDTQYF
few TRBJ2-3 TRBV11-2 - TGTGCCAGCAGCAGAGGGGTTGTGGGGGGCCCTACAAGTGCAGATACGCAGTATTTT CASSRGVVGGPTSADTQYF
many TRBJ1-2 TRBV20-1 - TGCAGTGCTAGAGATCTTGGGTCGGGAAATAACTATGGCTACACCTTC CSARDLGSGNNYGYTF
- TRBJ2-5 TRBV24-1 TRBD2 TGTGCCACCAGTGATCCCGGGACTAGCGTCGGGGAGACCCAGTACTTC CATSDPGTSVGETQYF
- TRBJ1-5 TRBV24-1 - TGTACCACGGATAACAGGGTGGGTCAGCCCCAGCATTTT CTTDNRVGQPQHF
- TRBJ2-3 TRBV29-1 TRBD1 TGCAGCGTGAGACAGGGGGGGACTACAGATACGCAGTATTTT CSVRQGGTTDTQYF
many TRBJ2-7 TRBV6-5 - TGTGCCAGCAGTACCGGGACTCTCAGCTCCTACGAGCAGTACTTC CASSTGTLSSYEQYF
few TRBJ2-7 TRBV5-1 - TGCGCCAGCAGCTTGGGCTTCCGGGATCACAGGAGAGCCTACGAGCAGTACTTC CASSLGFRDHRRAYEQYF
few TRBJ2-1 TRBV5-1 - TGCGCCAGCAGCTCTGGTAGGGGACGACCCTACAATGAGCAGTTCTTC CASSSGRGRPYNEQFF
- TRBJ1-4 TRBV6-1 - TGTGCCAGCATCGACGGGGAACAGTTAGCTGAAAAACTGTTTTTT CASIDGEQLAEKLFF
- TRBJ2-1 TRBV12-3/TRBV12-4 TRBD2 TGTGCCAGCAGTTTTGGGGGGGTAAGGAATGAGCAGTTCTTC CASSFGGVRNEQFF
- TRBJ2-2 TRBV11-2 - TGTGCCAGCAGCTTCGGTGGGTGGACCGGGGAGCTGTTTTTT CASSFGGWTGELFF
- TRBJ1-1 TRBV9 - TGTGCCAGCAGCGCCCTGGGCAGGGAGAAAAACACTGAAGCTTTCTTT CASSALGREKNTEAFF
few TRBJ2-7 TRBV20-1 TRBD1 TGCAGTGCTAGATTCGGGACAGTAGAAGAGCAGTACTTC CSARFGTVEEQYF
- TRBJ2-3 TRBV11-3 TRBD1 TGTGCCAGCAGCTTGGGCAGGGGGACAGATACGCGGTATTTT CASSLGRGTDTRYF
few TRBJ1-5 TRBV24-1 - TGTGCCACCAGTGATCCGAATTCGATTAATCAGCCCCAGCATTTT CATSDPNSINQPQHF
- TRBJ1-1 TRBV12-3/TRBV12-4 TRBD1 TGTGCCAGCAGTTTAGCGCGGGGACAGGGGGCGAATACTGAAGCTTTCTTT CASSLARGQGANTEAFF
few TRBJ2-5 TRBV10-3 - TGTGCCATCAGTGTTCCGGGGGAACAGTACTTC CAISVPGEQYF
- TRBJ1-2 TRBV6-6 - TGTGCCAGCAGTGCTACAGGGCTGTATGGCTACACCTTC CASSATGLYGYTF
few TRBJ2-7 TRBV7-9 TRBD1 TGTGCCAGCAGCCCAGGGGACAGGGACGCCTACGAGCAGTACTTC CASSPGDRDAYEQYF
- TRBJ2-1 TRBV7-9 TRBD2 TGTGCCAGCAGTCGACCAGCGGGGAGCTCCTACAATGAGCAGTTCTTC CASSRPAGSSYNEQFF
few TRBJ2-4 TRBV5-1 - TGCGCCAGCCGCTTGAGAAACATTCAGTACTTC CASRLRNIQYF
few TRBJ1-1 TRBV5-1 - TGCGCCAGCAGTCAGGGAGACAGGTGGCAGACTGAAGCTTTCTTT CASSQGDRWQTEAFF
few TRBJ2-1 TRBV6-1 TRBD1 TGTGCCAGTACAGGGGGCCTTTTCTCCTACAATGAGCAGTTCTTC CASTGGLFSYNEQFF
few TRBJ1-2 TRBV11-2 - TGTGCCAGCAGCTTAGCCCGGGACACCAGTGGGGCTAACTATGGCTACACCTTC CASSLARDTSGANYGYTF
- TRBJ2-5 TRBV7-2 TRBD1 TGTGCCAGCAGCTTAGGGACAGGGGGCTGGGAGACCCAGTACTTC CASSLGTGGWETQYF
few TRBJ1-2 TRBV29-1 - TGCAGCGTTGAAGTGCTTCGAGTCGTTGGGGATGGCTACACCTTC CSVEVLRVVGDGYTF
- TRBJ1-2 TRBV6-1 - TGTGCCAGCAGTGCTTGGACCACCGGCGGCTACACCTTC CASSAWTTGGYTF
- TRBJ2-1 TRBV12-3/TRBV12-4 TRBD2 TGTGCCAGCAGTGACGGGACTAGTCCGTGGAATGAGCAGTTCTTC CASSDGTSPWNEQFF
- TRBJ2-2 TRBV27 - TGTGCCAGCAGGCTGACAGAAGTGGCTTCCGGGGAGCTGTTTTTT CASRLTEVASGELFF
- TRBJ1-1 TRBV2 TRBD1 TGTGCCAGCAGGGCGACAGGGGAGAACACTGAAGCTTTCTTT CASRATGENTEAFF
few TRBJ2-3 TRBV6-1 TRBD2 TGTGCCAGCAGATCAGAGCGGGAGGGCCGTACAGATACGCAGTATTTT CASRSEREGRTDTQYF
- TRBJ2-7 TRBV5-1 TRBD1 TGCGCCAGTGGCCCGACAGGGGGATCCTACGAGCAGTACTTC CASGPTGGSYEQYF